This T cell receptor (beta chain) was identified during a study of cytomegalovirus exposure and HLA in healthy donors. Study background: Inside one of the first data releases sat roughly 80 million unique TCRs taken from HLA-typed donors.

The primer mix had 60 Vbeta and 13 Jbeta primers. Method: immunoSEQ multiplex PCR; TCRdb's copy keeps in-frame clones and lacks some. Of about 89,000 clones detected, around 59% appear once; the ten largest clones hold approximately 2.2%. The CDR3 extends over 18 amino acids. Germline-derived CDR1 and CDR2 are LGHNA and YSLEER. Trimming stripped 0 bases from V and 0 bases from J, with 18 bases between. The clonotype was recovered from a human donor in good health. The rearrangement uses TRBV4-3 and TRBJ2-7; D might be TRBD1 (7 bases). The material sequenced was PBMCs. For the CDR3, the DNA is TGCGCCAGCAGCCAAGATTCGGCGGGGACAGAGAGCTCCTACGAGCAGTACTTC. This encodes CASSQDSAGTESSYEQYF.